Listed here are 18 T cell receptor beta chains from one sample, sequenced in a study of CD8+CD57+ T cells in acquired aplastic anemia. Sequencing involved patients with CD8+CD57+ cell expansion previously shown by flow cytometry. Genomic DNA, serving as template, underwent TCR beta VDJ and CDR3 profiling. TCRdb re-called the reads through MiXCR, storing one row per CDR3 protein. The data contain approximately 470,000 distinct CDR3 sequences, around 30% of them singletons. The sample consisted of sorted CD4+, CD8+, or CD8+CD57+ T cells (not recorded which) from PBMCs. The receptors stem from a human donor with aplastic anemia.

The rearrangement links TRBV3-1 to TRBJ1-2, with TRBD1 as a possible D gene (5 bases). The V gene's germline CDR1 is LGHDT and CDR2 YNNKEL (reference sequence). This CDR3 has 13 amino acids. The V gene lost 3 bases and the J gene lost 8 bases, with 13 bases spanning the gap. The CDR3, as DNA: TGTGCCAGCAGCCAGAGGCCCGGGGGAGGCTACACCTTC. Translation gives CASSQRPGGGYTF.

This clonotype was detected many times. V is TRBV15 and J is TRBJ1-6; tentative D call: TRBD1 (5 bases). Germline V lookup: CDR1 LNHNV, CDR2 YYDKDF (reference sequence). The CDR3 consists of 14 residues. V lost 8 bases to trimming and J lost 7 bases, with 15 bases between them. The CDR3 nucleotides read TGTGCCACCCAAAACCGGGGCCCGAATTCACCCCTCCACTTT. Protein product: CATQNRGPNSPLHF.

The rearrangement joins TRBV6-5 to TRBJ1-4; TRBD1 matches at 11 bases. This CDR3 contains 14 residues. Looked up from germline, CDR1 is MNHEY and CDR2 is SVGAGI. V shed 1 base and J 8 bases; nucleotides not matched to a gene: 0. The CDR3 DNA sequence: TGTGCCAGCAGTTACTGGACAGGGGGCGAAAAACTGTTTTTT. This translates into CASSYWTGGEKLFF.

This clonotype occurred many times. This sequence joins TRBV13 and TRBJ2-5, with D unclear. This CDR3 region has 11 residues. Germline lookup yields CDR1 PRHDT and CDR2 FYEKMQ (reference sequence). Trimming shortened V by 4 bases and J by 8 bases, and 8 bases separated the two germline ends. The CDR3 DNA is TGTGCCAGCAGCTCGTCAACCACCCAGTACTTC. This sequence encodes CASSSSTTQYF.

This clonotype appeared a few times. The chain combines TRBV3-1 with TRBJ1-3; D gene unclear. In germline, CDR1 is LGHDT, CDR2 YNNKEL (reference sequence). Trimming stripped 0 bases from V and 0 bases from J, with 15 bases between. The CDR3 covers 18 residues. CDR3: CASSQEIQRPLSGNTIYF. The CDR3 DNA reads TGTGCCAGCAGCCAAGAAATTCAACGACCTCTCTCTGGAAACACCATATATTTT.

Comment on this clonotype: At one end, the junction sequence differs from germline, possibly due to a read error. CDR3 sequence: CDSREKDYEQYF. The CDR3 DNA sequence: TGCGACAGCAGGGAAAAGGACTACGAGCAGTACTTC. This rearrangement joins TRBV10-1 to TRBJ2-7; possible D gene TRBD1, 5 bases. Germline V lookup: CDR1 WNHNN, CDR2 SYGVQD (reference sequence). The CDR3 totals 12 residues.

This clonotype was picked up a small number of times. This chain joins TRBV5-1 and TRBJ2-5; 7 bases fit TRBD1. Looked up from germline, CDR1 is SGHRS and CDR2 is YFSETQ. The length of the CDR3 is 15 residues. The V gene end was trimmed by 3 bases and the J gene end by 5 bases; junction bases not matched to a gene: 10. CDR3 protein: CASSSRDSLWETQYF. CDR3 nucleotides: TGCGCCAGCAGCTCTCGGGACAGCTTATGGGAGACCCAGTACTTC.

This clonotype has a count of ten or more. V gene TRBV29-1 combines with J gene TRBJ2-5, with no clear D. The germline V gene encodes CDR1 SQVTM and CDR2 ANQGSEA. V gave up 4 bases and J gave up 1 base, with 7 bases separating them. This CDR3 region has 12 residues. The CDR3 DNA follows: TGCAGCGTTGCCCGGACCCAAGAGACCCAGTACTTC. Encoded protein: CSVARTQETQYF.

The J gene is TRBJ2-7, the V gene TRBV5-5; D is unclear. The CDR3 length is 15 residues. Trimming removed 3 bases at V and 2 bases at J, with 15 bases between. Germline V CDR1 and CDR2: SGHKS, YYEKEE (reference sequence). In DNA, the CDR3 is TGTGCCAGCAGCTCCTGGGAACAGTCGACCTACGAGCAGTACTTC. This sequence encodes CASSSWEQSTYEQYF.

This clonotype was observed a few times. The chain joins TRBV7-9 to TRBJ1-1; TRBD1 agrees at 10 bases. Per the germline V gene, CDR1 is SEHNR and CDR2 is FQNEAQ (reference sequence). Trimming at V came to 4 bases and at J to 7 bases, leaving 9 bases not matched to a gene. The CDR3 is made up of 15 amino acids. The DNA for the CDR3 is TGTGCCAGCAGCTCCATGACAGGGGGCGCCGATGAAGCTTTCTTT. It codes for CASSSMTGGADEAFF.

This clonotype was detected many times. The CDR3 here is CSARLEGADTQYF. In DNA form, the CDR3 reads TGCAGTGCTAGATTGGAGGGGGCAGATACGCAGTATTTT. The J gene is TRBJ2-3, the V gene TRBV20-1; D may be TRBD1 or TRBD2 (6 bases each). Trimming removed 2 bases at V and 4 bases at J, with 10 bases between. The CDR3 runs 13 residues. Germline CDR1 is DFQATT and CDR2 is SNEGSKA (reference sequence).

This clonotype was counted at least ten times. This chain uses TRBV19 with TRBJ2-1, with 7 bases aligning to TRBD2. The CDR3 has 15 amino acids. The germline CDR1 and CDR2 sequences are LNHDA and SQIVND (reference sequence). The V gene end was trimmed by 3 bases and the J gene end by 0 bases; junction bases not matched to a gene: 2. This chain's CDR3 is CASSMGGSSYNEQFF. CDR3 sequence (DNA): TGTGCCAGTAGTATGGGGGGGAGCTCCTACAATGAGCAGTTCTTC.

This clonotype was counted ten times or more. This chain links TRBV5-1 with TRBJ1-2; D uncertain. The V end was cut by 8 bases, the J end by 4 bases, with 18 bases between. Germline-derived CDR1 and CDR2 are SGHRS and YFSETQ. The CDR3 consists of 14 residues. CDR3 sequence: CASHLGAVPYGYTF. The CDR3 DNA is TGCGCCAGTCATTTGGGCGCCGTCCCCTATGGCTACACCTTC.

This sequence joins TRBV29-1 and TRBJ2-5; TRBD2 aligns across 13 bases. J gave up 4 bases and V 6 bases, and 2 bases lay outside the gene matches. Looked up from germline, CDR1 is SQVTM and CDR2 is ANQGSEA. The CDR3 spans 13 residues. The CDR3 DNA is TGCAGCGTCAGGACTAGCGGGGGAGAGACCCAGTACTTC. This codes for CSVRTSGGETQYF.

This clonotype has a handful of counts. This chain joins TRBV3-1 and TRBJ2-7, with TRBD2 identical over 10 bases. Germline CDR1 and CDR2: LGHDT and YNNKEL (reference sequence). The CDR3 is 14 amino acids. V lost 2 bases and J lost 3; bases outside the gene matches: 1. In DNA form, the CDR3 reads TGTGCCAGCAGCCAACTAGCGGGGGACTACGAGCAGTACTTC. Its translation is CASSQLAGDYEQYF.

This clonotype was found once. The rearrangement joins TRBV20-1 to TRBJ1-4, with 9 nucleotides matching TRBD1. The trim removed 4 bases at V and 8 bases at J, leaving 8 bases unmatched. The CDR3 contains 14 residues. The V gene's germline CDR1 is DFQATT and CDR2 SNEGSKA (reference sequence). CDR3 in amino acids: CSATPGQGGEKLFF. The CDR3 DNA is TGCAGTGCTACCCCGGGACAGGGAGGAGAAAAACTGTTTTTT.

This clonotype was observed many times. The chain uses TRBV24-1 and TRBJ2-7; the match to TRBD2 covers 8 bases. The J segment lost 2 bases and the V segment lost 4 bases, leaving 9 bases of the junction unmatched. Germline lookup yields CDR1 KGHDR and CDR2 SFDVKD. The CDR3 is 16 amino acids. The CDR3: CATSETPGLGAYEQYF. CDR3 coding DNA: TGTGCCACCAGTGAAACGCCGGGACTAGGCGCCTACGAGCAGTACTTC.

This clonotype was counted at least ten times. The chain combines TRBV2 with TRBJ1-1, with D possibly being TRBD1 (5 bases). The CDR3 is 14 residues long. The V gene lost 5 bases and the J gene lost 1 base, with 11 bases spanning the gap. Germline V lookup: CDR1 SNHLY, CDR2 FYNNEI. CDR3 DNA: TGTGCCAGCAGTACCGGGACTGAGAACACTGAAGCTTTCTTT. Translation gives CASSTGTENTEAFF.